Below are 15 T cell receptor beta chains sequenced from a single sample in a study of T cell responses to AZD1222 COVID-19 vaccine. Repertoires were generated with immunoSEQ multiplex PCR, while TCRdb's copy carries only in-frame clones and drops some. Here the sample spans around 150,000 clones, around 90% being singletons. The material was peripheral blood, obtained on day 0 of AZD1222 vaccination. The receptor set was obtained from an adult in good health.

The chain joins TRBV29-1 to TRBJ1-2; D gene ambiguous. The CDR3 runs 13 residues. Trimming stripped 2 bases from V and 2 bases from J, with 9 bases between. Per germline, CDR1 SQVTM and CDR2 ANQGSEA. This CDR3 is CSVEPPGNYGYTF. CDR3 in DNA: TGCAGCGTTGAACCGCCGGGGAACTATGGCTACACCTTC.

This chain uses TRBV12-5 with TRBJ1-2; D remains ambiguous. The V end lost 6 bases, the J end lost 4 bases, and 15 bases lay between the germline ends. The germline CDR1 and CDR2 sequences are LGHNT and FRNRAP. This CDR3 is 14 amino acids long. This chain's CDR3 is CASGPERHPYGYTF. CDR3 nucleotides: TGTGCTAGTGGACCCGAACGACACCCCTATGGCTACACCTTC. Full variable domain (remainder filled in from reference TRBV12-5 and TRBJ1-2): DARVTQTPRHKVTEMGQEVTMRCQPILGHNTVFWYRQTMMQGLELLAYFRNRAPLDDSGMPKDRFSAEMPDATLATLKIQPSEPRDSAVYFCASGPERHPYGYTFGSGTRLTVV.

This chain uses TRBV28 with TRBJ2-1; 11 bases map to TRBD2. Unmatched junction bases numbered 2, after V lost 2 bases and J lost 5 bases. The germline V gene has CDR1 MDHEN and CDR2 SYDVKM. The CDR3 consists of 15 residues. CDR3 bases: TGTGCCAGCAGTTTAACTAGCGGGAGACACAATGAGCAGTTCTTC. This codes for CASSLTSGRHNEQFF.

CDR3 bases: TGTGCCTGTGGAGGTACCTACGAGCAGTACTTC. Encoded protein: CACGGTYEQYF. J is TRBJ2-7 and V is TRBV30; D may be TRBD2 (5 bases). Germline V lookup: CDR1 GTSNPN, CDR2 SVGIG (reference sequence). V lost 6 bases and J lost 2, with 8 bases in between. The CDR3 is 11 amino acids.

The V call is TRBV9, the J call TRBJ1-2; TRBD1 agrees at 10 bases. Germline values: CDR1 SGDLS, CDR2 YYNGEE. The CDR3 is 17 amino acids. V lost 4 bases to trimming and J lost 4 bases; unmatched junction nucleotides: 13. The CDR3 reads CASSPRRGQGSTYGYTF. The CDR3 DNA reads as TGTGCCAGCAGCCCCCGAAGGGGACAGGGGAGTACCTATGGCTACACCTTC.

The chain recombines TRBV15 with TRBJ1-1; TRBD1 matches at 8 bases. The CDR3 has 14 residues. Germline CDR1 reads LNHNV; CDR2 reads YYDKDF (reference sequence). V trimming: 5 bases; J trimming: 3 bases; junction bases outside the gene matches: 5. The CDR3 nucleotides are TGTGCCACCAGCGGACAGGGCGAGTACACTGAAGCTTTCTTT. Translation: CATSGQGEYTEAFF.

This chain joins TRBV18 and TRBJ2-2; D is unresolved. Trimming left V 5 bases short and J 9 bases short, with 10 bases between. Germline-derived CDR1 and CDR2 are KGHSH and LQKENI. This CDR3 comprises 12 residues. CDR3 protein: CASSLTNWELFF. CDR3 DNA: TGTGCCAGCTCATTAACTAACTGGGAGCTGTTTTTT.

The chain has TRBV5-4 and TRBJ1-4; TRBD1 might be the D (5 bases). This CDR3 is built from 14 residues. V shed 2 bases and J shed 3 bases, with 8 bases lying between them. Germline lookup yields CDR1 SGHNT and CDR2 YYREEE (reference sequence). DNA for the CDR3: TGTGCCAGCAGCTTAAGACAGTCTAATGAAAAACTGTTTTTT. Its protein is CASSLRQSNEKLFF.

The J gene is TRBJ1-4, the V gene TRBV5-1; TRBD1 might be the D (5 bases). The CDR3 consists of 14 residues. Germline CDR1 and CDR2: SGHRS and YFSETQ. V dropped 9 bases and J dropped 2 bases, with 14 bases sitting between them. The CDR3 nucleotides read TGCGCCACCTCTCCAGAGGGGACTAATGAAAAACTGTTTTTT. Translating gives CATSPEGTNEKLFF. Supplemented by reference TRBV5-1 and TRBJ1-4, the full variable domain reads KAGVTQTPRYLIKTRGQQVTLSCSPISGHRSVSWYQQTPGQGLQFLFEYFSETQRNKGNFPGRFSGRQFSNSRSEMNVSTLELGDSALYLCATSPEGTNEKLFFGSGTQLSVL.

This clone was seen only a few times. The rearrangement joins TRBV6-6 to TRBJ2-2; D is uncertain. Germline CDR1 and CDR2: MNHNY and SVGAGI (reference sequence). The V end was cut by 6 bases, the J end by 1 base, with 9 bases between. CDR3 length: 14 residues. The CDR3 DNA reads TGTGCCAGCAGCCCCCCCATGAACACCGGGGAGCTGTTTTTT. Amino acids: CASSPPMNTGELFF.

V gene TRBV6-5 combines with J gene TRBJ1-5; 7 nucleotides line up with TRBD1. Germline CDR1 MNHEY, CDR2 SVGAGI. V dropped 6 bases and J dropped 4; count of bases not matched to a gene: 6. The CDR3 has 14 amino acids. CDR3 in DNA: TGTGCCAGCAGGACCGGGACAGTGAATCAGCCCCAGCATTTT. As protein: CASRTGTVNQPQHF.

A single count supports this clone. CDR3 nucleotides: TGTGCCAGCAGCGTCCAGCGGGAGAGGGTATACGGGGAGCTGTTTTTT. This translates into CASSVQRERVYGELFF. The J gene is TRBJ2-2, the V gene TRBV5-4, with 8 bases fitting TRBD2. The CDR3 is 16 residues long. Germline lookup yields CDR1 SGHNT and CDR2 YYREEE (reference sequence). Trimming cost V 4 bases and J 7 bases; bases outside gene matches: 12.

The V call is TRBV6-5, the J call TRBJ1-2, with 8 bases aligning to TRBD1. Germline V gene lookup returns CDR1 MNHEY and CDR2 SVGAGI. The length of the CDR3 is 11 residues. J gave up 8 bases and V 6 bases, and 2 bases lay outside the gene matches. The CDR3 loop reads CASSAGGGYTF. The CDR3 nucleotides are TGTGCCAGCAGCGCAGGGGGCGGCTACACCTTC.

CDR3 in amino acids: CASGSRGGRNSPLHF. The CDR3, as DNA: TGTGCCAGCGGATCACGGGGAGGTCGTAATTCACCCCTCCACTTT. The chain has TRBV27 and TRBJ1-6, with unresolved D. Trimming cost V 8 bases and J 6 bases, with 17 bases left between them. This CDR3 comprises 15 residues. Germline V gene sequence: CDR1 MNHEY, CDR2 SMNVEV (reference sequence).

The chain carries TRBV6-2 or TRBV6-3 and TRBJ2-7; 7 bases align to TRBD1. Trimming took 3 bases from V and 4 from J; bases not matched to a gene: 3. The germline V gene encodes CDR1 MNHEY and CDR2 SVGEGT. The CDR3 loop spans 13 amino acids. The CDR3 DNA reads TGTGCCAGCAGTTATCTGACAGGGTACGAGCAGTACTTC. Its translation: CASSYLTGYEQYF.